The 7 T cell receptor beta chains reported below all come from one sample, sequenced in a study of shared clonotypes between healthy human individuals (dated by TCRdb to between 2020 and 2021). Preparation of the library involved the immunoSEQ multiplex PCR assay. TCRdb re-hosts the immuneACCESS table, in-frame sequences only. Its copies lack some clones; in the studies checked, an unresolved V gene accounts for under half of them, and the cause for the rest is not known. The table for this sample lists around 560,000 clones; roughly 95% of them were counted only once. 0.11% of the sample comes from the top ten. CD8 naive samples were obtained by positive selection for CCR7 among CD45RO-negative cells, yielding a CD45RA+CCR7+ population from which TemRA cells were excluded. Sequenced: naive CD8+ T cells sorted from blood. What this sample's cell subset or site label stands for: CD45RA+CCR7+. Every receptor here comes from a woman in her thirties in good health.

The chain has TRBV4-2 and TRBJ2-1; a possible D gene is TRBD2 (6 bases). Trimming removed 0 bases at V and 3 bases at J, with 18 bases between. The length of the CDR3 is 18 residues. Germline lookup yields CDR1 LGHNA and CDR2 YNFKEQ. CDR3 region: CASSQDQFGGELYNEQFF. CDR3 coding DNA: TGTGCCAGCAGCCAAGATCAGTTTGGCGGGGAACTCTACAATGAGCAGTTCTTC.

The CDR3 sequence is CASSASGQGPQETQYF. CDR3 nucleotides: TGTGCCAGCAGTGCCTCGGGACAGGGTCCCCAAGAGACCCAGTACTTC. The chain couples TRBV6-1 to TRBJ2-5, with 9 bases fitting TRBD1. V lost 4 bases, J lost 1 base, and 7 bases stayed unmatched. This CDR3 spans 16 amino acids. Germline CDR1 MNHNS, CDR2 SASEGT.

V usage is TRBV5-1 and J usage is TRBJ1-1; D is possibly TRBD1 (6 bases). V was pared by 4 bases and J by 1 base, with 17 bases between. Germline V gene sequence: CDR1 SGHRS, CDR2 YFSETQ. The CDR3 extends over 16 amino acids. The CDR3 reads CASSLNSGAKNTEAFF. CDR3 DNA: TGCGCCAGCAGCCTAAACTCGGGGGCCAAGAACACTGAAGCTTTCTTT.

The chain combines TRBV2 with TRBJ1-5, with D tentatively TRBD1 (6 bases). Germline CDR1 and CDR2: SNHLY and FYNNEI. V was shortened by 3 bases and J by 4 bases, with 13 bases between the two germline ends. This CDR3 spans 15 amino acids. CDR3 sequence: CASSDGTLSNQPQHF. The CDR3 nucleotides are TGTGCCAGCAGTGACGGGACACTAAGTAATCAGCCCCAGCATTTT.

This chain uses TRBV29-1 with TRBJ2-5; no clear D. Between the trimmed V and J ends, which lost 1 base and 4 bases, there was a span of 7 bases. The germline CDR1 and CDR2 sequences are SQVTM and ANQGSEA. The CDR3 has 12 residues. The CDR3 loop reads CSVEVGLETQYF. For the CDR3, the DNA is TGCAGCGTTGAAGTGGGTTTAGAGACCCAGTACTTC.

This clone was picked up one time. The chain is built from TRBV6-5 and TRBJ2-1, with 11 bases matching TRBD2. The CDR3 consists of 15 residues. V trimming: 4 bases; J trimming: 4 bases; junction bases outside the gene matches: 3. From germline, CDR1 is MNHEY and CDR2 SVGAGI. As DNA, the CDR3 is TGTGCCAGCAGTTCGATAGCGGGAGGGTACAATGAGCAGTTCTTC. Protein: CASSSIAGGYNEQFF.

Comments on this clone: An end of the junction does not agree with germline; a read error may underlie this. V and J are TRBV7-2 and TRBJ2-2; tentatively, D is TRBD2 (5 bases). The CDR3 consists of 18 residues. The germline CDR1 and CDR2 sequences are SGHTA and FQGNSA. This chain's CDR3 is CASRLGPGRLNNTGELFF. The CDR3 DNA reads TGTGCCAGCAGATTAGGGCCGGGGAGACTAAACAACACCGGGGAGCTGTTTTTT.